The present T cell receptor (beta chain) was sequenced within a study of shared clonotypes between healthy human individuals. The CDR3 consists of 12 residues. Germline V CDR1 and CDR2: GTSNPN, SVGIG (reference sequence). Sequencing was performed with immunoSEQ multiplex PCR; in TCRdb, only in-frame clones are kept and a portion is missing. The repertoire holds nearly 1 million clones, with about 80% as singletons. The sequence was collected from a man younger than 30 in good health. V and J are TRBV30 and TRBJ1-1; TRBD1 is a possible D gene (6 bases). Sequenced sample: memory CD4+ T cells sorted from blood. Subset of the sample: CD45RA-negative fraction. The CDR3 loop is CACKTGRLGAFF. The CDR3 DNA sequence: TGTGCTTGCAAAACAGGGCGGTTAGGGGCTTTCTTT.